Listed here are 4 T cell receptor beta chains from one sample, sequenced in a study of blood T cell repertoires in COVID-19. Generated by immunoSEQ multiplex PCR, the TCRdb table keeps only in-frame clones and is missing some. Of about 150,000 clones listed, approximately 78% are singletons. Sequenced: peripheral blood. Receptors were obtained from an elderly man with acute or convalescent COVID-19.

The chain links TRBV7-9 to TRBJ2-5; D is possibly TRBD2 (6 bases). V gave up 3 bases and J gave up 5 bases, with 10 bases separating them. The CDR3 has 13 residues. Germline V CDR1 and CDR2: SEHNR, FQNEAQ (reference sequence). CDR3 DNA: TGTGCCAGCAGCTTCGGAGGAGGGGAGACCCAGTACTTC. It codes for CASSFGGGETQYF.

The chain joins TRBV12-3 or TRBV12-4 to TRBJ2-5, with D possibly being TRBD2 (7 bases). V lost 6 bases and J lost 5, with 10 bases in between. The CDR3 is 12 amino acids. CDR3 protein: CASRGRGETQYF. As DNA, the CDR3 is TGTGCCAGCAGAGGGAGGGGGGAGACCCAGTACTTC.

This chain links TRBV2 with TRBJ1-4; maybe TRBD1 (6 bases). V lost 5 bases to trimming and J lost 5 bases, with 18 bases between them. CDR3 length: 16 amino acids. CDR1 is SNHLY, CDR2 FYNNEI, per germline. CDR3 bases: TGTGCCAGCAGTCAAAGGACGGGACAACAAAATGAAAAACTGTTTTTT. Its protein product is CASSQRTGQQNEKLFF.

This clone was recorded many times. This chain connects TRBV7-8 to TRBJ2-7; 7 nucleotides match TRBD1. V dropped 3 bases and J dropped 0; count of bases not matched to a gene: 2. Germline CDR1 is SGHVS and CDR2 is FQNEAQ. The CDR3 is 14 residues long. CDR3 protein: CASSFNRGSYEQYF. As DNA, the CDR3 is TGTGCCAGCAGCTTTAACAGGGGCTCCTACGAGCAGTACTTC.